Listed below are T cell receptor beta chains from one sample, sequenced in a study of regulatory T cells in long-lasting Graves disease. TCRdb re-called the multiplex PCR reads with MiXCR, one entry per CDR3 protein. Of 450,000 to 700,000 distinct CDR3 sequences in the sample, roughly 14% were seen once. In addition, the sample was reused for a study of T cells in Graves' hyperthyroidism and ophthalmopathy.

The sample in question was peripheral blood mononuclear cells (PBMCs), obtained at new diagnosis, from a patient treated with antithyroid drugs. These TCRs come from a young man with Graves disease. Both conserved end residues are part of each CDR3.

j_gene | v_gene | CDR3aa
TRBJ2-1 | TRBV5-1 | CASSWETGNEQFF
TRBJ2-1 | TRBV2 | CARGGLAVSDEQFF
TRBJ2-7 | TRBV20-1 | CSASLWREAYEQYF
TRBJ2-2 | TRBV25-1 | CASSEWGGLNTGELFF
TRBJ1-1 | TRBV6-2/TRBV6-3 | CASSYSVVRANTEAFF
TRBJ2-3 | TRBV20-1 | CSARDLIRTSGRERDTQYF
TRBJ1-5 | TRBV7-2 | CASSIWTGDQPQHF
TRBJ1-6 | TRBV6-5 | CASSWGGRRNSPLHF
TRBJ2-7 | TRBV24-1 | CATSDFSSNEQYF
TRBJ1-5 | TRBV18 | CASSPGGVEQPQHF
TRBJ1-4 | TRBV5-1 | CASSASGGGTSEKLFF
TRBJ1-2 | TRBV27 | CASSLSGGGGSYGYTF
TRBJ2-7 | TRBV20-1 | CRPSEDRYEQYF
TRBJ2-3 | TRBV6-1 | CASGEALAGAADTQYF
TRBJ2-3 | TRBV7-6 | CASSWDSSPDTQYF
TRBJ1-5 | TRBV27 | CASRATVRQIQPQHF
TRBJ2-7 | TRBV7-2 | CASRPGTRTYEQYF
TRBJ2-1 | TRBV3-1 | CASSQAGLGHNEQFF
TRBJ1-5 | TRBV10-3 | CAISESVYRNSNQPQHF
TRBJ2-7 | TRBV12-3/TRBV12-4 | CASSLWGSSYEQYF
NA | TRBV5-8 | CASSLEGRTSGIGQFF
TRBJ2-2 | TRBV19 | CAASTQYTGELFF
TRBJ2-3 | TRBV6-4 | CASSSPIGRAADTQYF
TRBJ2-7 | TRBV5-1 | CASSLGLGGSLEQYF
TRBJ2-5 | TRBV19 | CASAGEETQYF
TRBJ1-6 | TRBV11-2 | CASSPGGSPLHF
TRBJ2-5 | TRBV27 | CASSFQGPGETQYF
TRBJ2-7 | TRBV6-1 | CASRTLAGLYEQYF
TRBJ2-5 | TRBV15 | CATSRQKFSPGTNQETQYF
TRBJ2-2 | TRBV7-9 | CASSSWVNTGELFF
TRBJ2-2 | TRBV30 | CAWSPAGLAGVTGELFF
TRBJ2-1 | TRBV3-1 | CASSHSTGGKNEQFF
TRBJ2-5 | TRBV4-2 | CASRGSEGSPRSQYF
TRBJ1-2 | TRBV6-1 | CASTWGLDNYGYTF
TRBJ1-2 | TRBV7-9 | CASSTNRGGGYTF
TRBJ1-6 | TRBV20-1 | CSARTQGGNSPLHF
TRBJ1-2 | TRBV30 | CAFKNYRDRGYGYTF
TRBJ2-2 | TRBV12-3/TRBV12-4 | CASTSPQNTGELFF
TRBJ2-3 | TRBV19 | CASSERPSITDTQYF
TRBJ1-1 | TRBV12-3/TRBV12-4 | CASSHNGAPNTEAFF
TRBJ1-2 | TRBV18 | CASSPDGRGLGGYTF
TRBJ2-1 | TRBV12-3/TRBV12-4 | CASTFPPGRAGGNEQFF
TRBJ1-3 | TRBV14 | CASSQGGDFSGNTIYF
TRBJ2-1 | TRBV5-4 | CASSASGTSHEQFF
TRBJ1-1 | TRBV7-8 | CASHRGGGRTEAFF
TRBJ2-7 | TRBV6-1 | CASTRADPYEQYF
TRBJ2-5 | TRBV29-1 | CSGVDRVIQETQYF
TRBJ2-7 | TRBV12-3/TRBV12-4 | CASSSQTGSPYEQYF
TRBJ2-1 | TRBV7-9 | CVSSLGREVGSLYEQFF
TRBJ2-1 | TRBV29-1 | CSVATGTGDNEQFF